Listed here are 9 T cell receptor beta chains from one sample, sequenced in a study of OX40 agonist ivuxolimab in advanced cancers. Here immunoSEQ multiplex PCR was the method, and the copy in TCRdb shows in-frame clones only, minus some. This table has 55,000 to 75,000 clones, 85% appearing once. The material sequenced was CD4+ or CD8+ T cells sorted from blood, taken in a trial of the OX40 agonist ivuxolimab. These receptors all stem from an adult with an advanced solid tumor such as melanoma, head and neck, liver or kidney cancer.

The genes are TRBV6-9 and TRBJ2-2, with D possibly matching TRBD2 (5 bases). Trimming removed 8 bases at V and 5 bases at J, with 15 bases between. The V gene's germline CDR1 is MNHGY and CDR2 SVAAGI. This CDR3 is 14 amino acids long. The CDR3 DNA follows: TGTGCCAGCGGCCGGGAACCCCATACCGGGGAGCTGTTTTTT. It is translated as CASGREPHTGELFF.

The chain links TRBV4-1 to TRBJ2-5; the D call may be TRBD1 or TRBD2 (6 bases each). Trimming stripped 4 bases from V and 1 base from J, with 16 bases between. The CDR3 is 16 amino acids. Germline CDR1 is MGHRA and CDR2 is YSYEKL. DNA of the CDR3: TGCGCCAGCAGCCCACGCGACGGGGGCGGCCAAGAGACCCAGTACTTC. Translating gives CASSPRDGGGQETQYF.

This CDR3 reads CASTPGQLTDTQYF. The CDR3 DNA reads as TGTGCCAGCACCCCGGGACAGCTCACAGATACGCAGTATTTT. The rearrangement joins TRBV5-8 to TRBJ2-3; 7 nucleotides line up with TRBD1. This CDR3 comprises 14 residues. V dropped 6 bases and J dropped 2; count of bases not matched to a gene: 6. Germline CDR1 reads SGHTS; CDR2 reads YDEGEE.

The chain carries TRBV4-2 and TRBJ2-5; no reliable D call. CDR3 size: 16 residues. Germline-derived CDR1 and CDR2 are LGHNA and YNFKEQ. The V and J ends lost 4 bases and 2 bases respectively, with 17 bases between them. CDR3: CASSPPRLPAQETQYF. The DNA of the CDR3 is TGTGCCAGCAGCCCTCCCCGGCTGCCAGCGCAAGAGACCCAGTACTTC.

V is TRBV18 and J is TRBJ1-1, with D unresolved. Trimming removed 0 bases from V and 0 bases from J, with 11 bases in between. From germline, CDR1 is KGHSH and CDR2 LQKENI. CDR3 length equals 16 residues. The CDR3 loop reads CASSPPFPNMNTEAFF. In nucleotides, the CDR3 is TGTGCCAGCTCACCACCGTTCCCAAATATGAACACTGAAGCTTTCTTT.

This clone was recorded once. The chain couples TRBV28 to TRBJ1-5; D uncertain. Germline CDR1 MDHEN, CDR2 SYDVKM. This CDR3 region has 15 residues. Trimming removed 6 bases from V and 5 bases from J, with 17 bases in between. Here the CDR3 reads CASRGISLLHQPQHF. CDR3 nucleotide sequence: TGTGCCAGCAGAGGGATTTCCCTTCTTCATCAGCCCCAGCATTTT.

This chain connects TRBV15 to TRBJ1-1; unclear D gene. V shed 0 bases and J shed 8 bases, with 7 bases lying between them. Germline-derived CDR1 and CDR2 are LNHNV and YYDKDF (reference sequence). This CDR3 has 12 amino acids. This CDR3 is CATSRDPREAFF. CDR3 sequence (DNA): TGTGCCACCAGCAGAGATCCAAGAGAAGCTTTCTTT.

The J gene is TRBJ1-5, the V gene TRBV5-1; D ambiguous. In germline, CDR1 is SGHRS, CDR2 YFSETQ. Trimming pared 0 bases from V and 4 bases from J, leaving 11 bases between. The CDR3 covers 15 residues. CDR3 in amino acids: CASSLAGAQNQPQHF. Written as DNA, the CDR3 is TGCGCCAGCAGCTTGGCCGGAGCTCAGAATCAGCCCCAGCATTTT. Full variable domain (rest looked up from reference TRBV5-1 and TRBJ1-5): KAGVTQTPRYLIKTRGQQVTLSCSPISGHRSVSWYQQTPGQGLQFLFEYFSETQRNKGNFPGRFSGRQFSNSRSEMNVSTLELGDSALYLCASSLAGAQNQPQHFGDGTRLSIL.

V is TRBV28 and J is TRBJ2-7, with 10 bases lining up with TRBD2. This CDR3 has 14 residues. Germline CDR1 and CDR2: MDHEN and SYDVKM. Trimming removed 2 bases from V and 4 bases from J; junction bases left unmatched: 2. As DNA, the CDR3 is TGTGCCAGCAGTTTAGCTAGCGGGAGTTACGAGCAGTACTTC. Translating gives CASSLASGSYEQYF.